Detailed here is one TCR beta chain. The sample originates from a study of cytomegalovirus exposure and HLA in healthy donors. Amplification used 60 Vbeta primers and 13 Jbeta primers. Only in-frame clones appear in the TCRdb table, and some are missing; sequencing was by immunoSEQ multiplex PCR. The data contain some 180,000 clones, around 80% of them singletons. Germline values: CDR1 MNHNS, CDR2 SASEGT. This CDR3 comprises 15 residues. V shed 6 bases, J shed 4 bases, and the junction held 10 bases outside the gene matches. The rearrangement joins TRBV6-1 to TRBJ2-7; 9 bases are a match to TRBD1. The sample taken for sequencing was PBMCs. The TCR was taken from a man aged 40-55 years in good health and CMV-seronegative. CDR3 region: CASRGQGTGEYEQYF. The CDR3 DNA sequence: TGTGCCAGCAGGGGACAGGGAACGGGAGAATACGAGCAGTACTTC.